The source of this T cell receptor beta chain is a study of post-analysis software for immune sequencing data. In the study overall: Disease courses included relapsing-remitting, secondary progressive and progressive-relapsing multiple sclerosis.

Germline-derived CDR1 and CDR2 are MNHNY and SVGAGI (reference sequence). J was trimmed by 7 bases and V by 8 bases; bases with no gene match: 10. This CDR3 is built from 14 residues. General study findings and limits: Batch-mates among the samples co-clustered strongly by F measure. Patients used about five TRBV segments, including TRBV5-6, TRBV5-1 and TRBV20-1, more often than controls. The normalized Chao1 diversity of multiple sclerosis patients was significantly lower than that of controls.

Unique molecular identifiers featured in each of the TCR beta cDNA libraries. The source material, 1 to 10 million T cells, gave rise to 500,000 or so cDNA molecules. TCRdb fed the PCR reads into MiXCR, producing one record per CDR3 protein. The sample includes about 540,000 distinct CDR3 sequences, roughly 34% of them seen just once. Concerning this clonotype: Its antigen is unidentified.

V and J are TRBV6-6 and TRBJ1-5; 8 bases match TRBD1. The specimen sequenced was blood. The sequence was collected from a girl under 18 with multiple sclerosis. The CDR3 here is CASGLGQGAQPQHF. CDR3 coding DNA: TGTGCCAGCGGACTAGGGCAGGGGGCGCAGCCCCAGCATTTT.